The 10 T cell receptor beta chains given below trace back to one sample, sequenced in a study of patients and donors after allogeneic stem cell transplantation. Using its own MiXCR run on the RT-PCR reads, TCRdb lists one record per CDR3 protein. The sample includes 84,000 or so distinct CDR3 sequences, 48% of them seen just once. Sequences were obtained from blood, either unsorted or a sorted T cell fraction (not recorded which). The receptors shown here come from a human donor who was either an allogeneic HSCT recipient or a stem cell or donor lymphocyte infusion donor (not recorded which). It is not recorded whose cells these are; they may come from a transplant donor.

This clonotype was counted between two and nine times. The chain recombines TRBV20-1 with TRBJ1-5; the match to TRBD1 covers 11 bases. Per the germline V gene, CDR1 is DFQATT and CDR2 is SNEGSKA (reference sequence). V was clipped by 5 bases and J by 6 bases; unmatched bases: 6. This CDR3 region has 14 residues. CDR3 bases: TGCAGTGCTGGAGGACAGGGGGCTGGTCAGCCCCAGCATTTT. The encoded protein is CSAGGQGAGQPQHF.

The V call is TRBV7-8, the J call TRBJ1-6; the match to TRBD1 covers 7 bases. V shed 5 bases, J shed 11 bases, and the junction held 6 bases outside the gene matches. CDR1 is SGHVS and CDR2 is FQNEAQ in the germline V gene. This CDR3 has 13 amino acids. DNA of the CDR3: TGTGCCAGCAGCCCTCGGACAGGAGCACCCCTCCACTTT. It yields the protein CASSPRTGAPLHF. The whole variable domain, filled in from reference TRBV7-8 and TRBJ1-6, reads GAGVSQSPRYKVAKRGQDVALRCDPISGHVSLFWYQQALGQGPEFLTYFQNEAQLDKSGLPSDRFFAERPEGSVSTLKIQRTQQEDSAVYLCASSPRTGAPLHFGNGTRLTVT.

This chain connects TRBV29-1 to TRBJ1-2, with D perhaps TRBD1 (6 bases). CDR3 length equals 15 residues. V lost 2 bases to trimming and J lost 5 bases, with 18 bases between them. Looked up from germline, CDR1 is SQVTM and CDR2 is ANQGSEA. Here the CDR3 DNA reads TGCAGCGTTGAAAGACGGGGGCTAGTGAATTATGGCTACACCTTC. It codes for CSVERRGLVNYGYTF.

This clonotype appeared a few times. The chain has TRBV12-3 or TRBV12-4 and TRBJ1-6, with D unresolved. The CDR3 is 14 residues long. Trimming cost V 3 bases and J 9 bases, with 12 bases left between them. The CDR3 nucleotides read TGTGCCAGCAGTTTTAACCTCGTAACTTCACCCCTCCACTTT. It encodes CASSFNLVTSPLHF.

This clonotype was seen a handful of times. DNA of the CDR3: TGCGCCAGCAGCAGAAGTTCTGGGGGAACTAATGAAAAACTGTTTTTT. Its protein product is CASSRSSGGTNEKLFF. V is TRBV4-3 and J is TRBJ1-4, with TRBD1 as a possible D gene (5 bases). The CDR3 runs 16 residues. Germline lookup yields CDR1 LGHNA and CDR2 YSLEER. Trimming left V 5 bases short and J 1 base short, with 14 bases between.

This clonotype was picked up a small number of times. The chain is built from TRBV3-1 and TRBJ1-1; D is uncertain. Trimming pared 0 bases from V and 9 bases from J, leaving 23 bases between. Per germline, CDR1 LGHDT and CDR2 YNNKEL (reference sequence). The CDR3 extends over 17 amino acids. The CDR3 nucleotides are TGTGCCAGCAGCCAAGATCCTGTGGCCAGGAACACTAAAAAAGCTTTCTTT. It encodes CASSQDPVARNTKKAFF.

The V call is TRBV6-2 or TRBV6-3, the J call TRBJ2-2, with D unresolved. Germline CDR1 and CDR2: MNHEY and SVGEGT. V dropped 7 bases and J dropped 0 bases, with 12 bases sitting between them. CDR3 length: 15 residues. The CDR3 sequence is CASTRTYSNTGELFF. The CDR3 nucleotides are TGTGCCAGCACACGGACGTATTCGAACACCGGGGAGCTGTTTTTT.

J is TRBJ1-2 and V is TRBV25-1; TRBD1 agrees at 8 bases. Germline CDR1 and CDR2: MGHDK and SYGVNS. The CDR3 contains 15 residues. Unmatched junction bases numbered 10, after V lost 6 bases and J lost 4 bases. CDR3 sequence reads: CASRQTGGSGYGYTF. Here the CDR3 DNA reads TGTGCCAGCAGGCAAACAGGGGGGAGCGGCTATGGCTACACCTTC.

The CDR3 sequence is CAIRQGMEANEKLFF. In DNA form, the CDR3 reads TGTGCCATCAGGCAGGGGATGGAGGCTAATGAAAAACTGTTTTTT. The V call is TRBV10-3, the J call TRBJ1-4; D is possibly TRBD1 (6 bases). The CDR3 spans 15 residues. V lost 6 bases, J lost 3 bases, and 14 bases lay in between. Germline V lookup: CDR1 ENHRY, CDR2 SYGVKD.

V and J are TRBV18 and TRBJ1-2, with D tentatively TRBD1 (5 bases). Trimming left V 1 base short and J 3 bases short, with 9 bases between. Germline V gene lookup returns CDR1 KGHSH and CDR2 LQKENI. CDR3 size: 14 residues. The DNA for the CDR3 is TGTGCCAGCTCACCACAGGGGCTGGACTATGGCTACACCTTC. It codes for CASSPQGLDYGYTF.